Each of the 6 T cell receptor beta chains below was sequenced from the same sample in a study of CD8 T cells in ankylosing spondylitis. One entry per CDR3 protein, called by TCRdb with MiXCR from the 5' RACE reads. This sample has around 160,000 distinct CDR3 sequences; roughly 10% occur once, and the top ten carry about 28%. Sequencing was done on a sample of blood, either unsorted or a sorted T cell fraction (not recorded which). These TCRs come from a male donor with ankylosing spondylitis or in good health (not recorded which).

The table lists this clonotype with many counts. This sequence joins TRBV10-2 and TRBJ2-7, with TRBD1 as a possible D gene (5 bases). The CDR3 is 15 amino acids. The ends were cut back, 6 bases at V and 1 base at J, with 16 bases in the middle. Germline loops: CDR1 WSHSY, CDR2 SAAADI. CDR3 residues: CASRLRQGSSYEQYF. CDR3 nucleotides: TGCGCCAGCAGACTTCGGCAGGGTTCATCCTACGAGCAGTACTTC.

This clonotype occurred many times. The CDR3 coding sequence is TGTGCCAGCAGTTTCTCGGCGGACAGGGTTTACGAGCAGTACTTC. This gives the protein CASSFSADRVYEQYF. V is TRBV28 and J is TRBJ2-7, with TRBD1 identical over 8 bases. Germline trimming cut 3 bases from V and 4 bases from J; bases unmatched to any gene: 8. Germline V lookup: CDR1 MDHEN, CDR2 SYDVKM. The CDR3 has 15 amino acids.

This clonotype was picked up a small number of times. The chain recombines TRBV5-1 with TRBJ1-1; perhaps TRBD1 as D (6 bases). CDR1 is SGHRS, CDR2 YFSETQ, per germline. The CDR3 has 14 amino acids. Trimming took off 1 base at V and 9 bases at J, with 16 bases between the two ends. The CDR3 is CASSLFSDREKAFF. The CDR3 nucleotides are TGCGCCAGCAGCTTGTTTTCGGACAGAGAAAAAGCTTTCTTT.

The chain carries TRBV11-2 and TRBJ2-3, with 12 nucleotides matching TRBD2. From germline, CDR1 is SGHAT and CDR2 FQNNGV. Trimming removed 5 bases from V and 0 bases from J; junction bases left unmatched: 12. This CDR3 region has 19 residues. The chain's CDR3 is CASSPSGLAGGPSTDTQYF. Here the CDR3 DNA reads TGTGCCAGCAGCCCCTCGGGTCTAGCGGGGGGGCCCAGCACAGATACGCAGTATTTT.

This clonotype was seen many times. The V call is TRBV5-1, the J call TRBJ1-2, with D perhaps TRBD1 (6 bases). V dropped 2 bases and J dropped 0 bases, with 14 bases sitting between them. The germline CDR1 and CDR2 sequences are SGHRS and YFSETQ. The CDR3 runs to 16 residues. As DNA, the CDR3 is TGCGCCAGCAGCTTATCCCCACAGGGCGCTAACTATGGCTACACCTTC. Its protein is CASSLSPQGANYGYTF.

With respect to this clonotype: Since a much larger clone is just one base distant, this may be a read error. This rearrangement joins TRBV20-1 to TRBJ2-7; 8 bases are shared with TRBD1. This CDR3 has 15 amino acids. Germline V lookup: CDR1 DFQATT, CDR2 SNEGSKA (reference sequence). The CDR3 DNA follows: TGCATTGCTAGACGCATGACAGGGGCAAGCTACGAGCAGTACTTC. This sequence encodes CIARRMTGASYEQYF.